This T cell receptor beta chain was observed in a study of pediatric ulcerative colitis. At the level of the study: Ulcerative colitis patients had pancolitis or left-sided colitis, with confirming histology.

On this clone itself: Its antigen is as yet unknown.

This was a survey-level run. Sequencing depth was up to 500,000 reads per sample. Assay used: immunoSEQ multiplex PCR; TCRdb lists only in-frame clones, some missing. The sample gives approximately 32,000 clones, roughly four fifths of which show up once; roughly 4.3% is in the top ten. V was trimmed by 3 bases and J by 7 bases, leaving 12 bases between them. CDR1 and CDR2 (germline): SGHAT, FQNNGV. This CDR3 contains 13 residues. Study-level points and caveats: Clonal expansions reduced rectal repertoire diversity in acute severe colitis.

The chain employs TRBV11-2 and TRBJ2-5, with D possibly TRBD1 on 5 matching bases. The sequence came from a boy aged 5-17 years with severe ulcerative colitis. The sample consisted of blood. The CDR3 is CASSFRKGLTQYF. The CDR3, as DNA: TGTGCCAGCAGCTTTAGAAAGGGGTTGACCCAGTACTTC.